What follows are 20 T cell receptor beta chains derived from one specimen sequenced in a study of blood T cell repertoires in COVID-19. TCRdb's copy holds only in-frame clones and misses some; the assay was immunoSEQ multiplex PCR. Seen here are approximately 380,000 clones, roughly nine tenths observed once, and the top ten hold about 0.78%. Specimen: PBMCs or T cells enriched from blood (not recorded which). Source of these receptors: a woman in her forties who had been exposed to COVID-19.

This rearrangement joins TRBV14 to TRBJ2-1; 7 bases align to TRBD2. In germline, CDR1 is SGHDN, CDR2 FVKESK. The CDR3 contains 15 residues. V lost 2 bases, J lost 10 bases, and 11 bases stayed unmatched. The DNA of the CDR3 is TGTGCCAGCAGCCAAAGGTCGCACCGAGCGGGGGAGCAGTTCTTC. Translating gives CASSQRSHRAGEQFF. The full variable domain, rest sourced from reference TRBV14 and TRBJ2-1, is EAGVTQFPSHSVIEKGQTVTLRCDPISGHDNLYWYRRVMGKEIKFLLHFVKESKQDESGMPNNRFLAERTGGTYSTLKVQPAELEDSGVYFCASSQRSHRAGEQFFGPGTRLTVL.

V is TRBV19 and J is TRBJ2-4; maybe TRBD1 (5 bases). Germline V CDR1 and CDR2: LNHDA, SQIVND (reference sequence). The CDR3 runs 14 residues. V lost 3 bases and J lost 5, with 11 bases in between. CDR3 region: CASSMLGRENIQYF. CDR3 sequence (DNA): TGTGCCAGTAGTATGCTGGGCAGGGAAAACATTCAGTACTTC.

With regard to this clone: At the DNA level, this CDR3 is encoded by other sequences in the same sample as well. The genes are TRBV7-9 and TRBJ1-3; D is unclear. The CDR3 loop spans 12 amino acids. Trimming took 5 bases from V and 1 from J, leaving 3 bases between them. Germline CDR1 SEHNR, CDR2 FQNEAQ (reference sequence). CDR3 residues: CASSPSGNTIYF. The CDR3 DNA sequence: TGTGCCAGCAGCCCTTCTGGAAACACCATATATTTT.

The chain combines TRBV3-1 (or the pseudogene TRBV3-2) with TRBJ1-1, with a weak D call TRBD1 (6 bases). V was cut by 2 bases and J by 5 bases, with 12 bases left in between. The CDR3 has 14 residues. Germline values: CDR1 LGHDT, CDR2 YNNKEL (reference sequence). Written as DNA, the CDR3 is TGTGCCAGCAGCCAATCAGGGGCAAGGACTGAAGCTTTCTTT. As protein: CASSQSGARTEAFF.

The chain uses TRBV5-8 and TRBJ2-2, with 8 bases aligning to TRBD1. The V and J ends lost 3 bases and 6 bases, in that order; junction bases with no gene match: 7. The CDR3 covers 15 residues. The V gene's germline CDR1 is SGHTS and CDR2 YDEGEE. The CDR3 nucleotides are TGTGCCAGCAGCTCTGGACAGGGACGGGCCGGGGAGCTGTTTTTT. Amino acids: CASSSGQGRAGELFF.

The V gene is TRBV10-1, the J gene TRBJ1-2; the D gene is possibly TRBD1 (5 bases). Between the trimmed V and J ends, which lost 1 base and 0 bases, there was a span of 9 bases. This CDR3 is built from 15 residues. Germline loops: CDR1 WNHNN, CDR2 SYGVQD (reference sequence). The CDR3 reads CASSEWGEPNYGYTF. The CDR3 DNA sequence: TGCGCCAGCAGTGAGTGGGGCGAACCTAACTATGGCTACACCTTC.

This clone has only one observation. The V call is TRBV7-3, the J call TRBJ2-2; a possible D gene is TRBD2 (5 bases). Germline CDR1 SGHTA, CDR2 FQGTGA. Trimming left V 11 bases short and J 1 base short, with 11 bases between. The CDR3 loop spans 13 amino acids. The CDR3 is CASRGGNTGELFF. The DNA of the CDR3 is TGTGCCTCGCGTGGAGGGAACACCGGGGAGCTGTTTTTT.

The V and J genes are TRBV27 and TRBJ2-7; TRBD1 agrees at 9 bases. The ends lost 11 bases at V and 3 bases at J; junction bases unmatched: 11. The CDR3 contains 14 residues. Germline V gene data show CDR1 as MNHEY and CDR2 as SMNVEV (reference sequence). The CDR3 spells CACGPGTGIYEQYF. The CDR3 DNA reads as TGTGCCTGCGGGCCCGGGACAGGGATCTACGAGCAGTACTTC.

This clone occurred once. The gene calls are TRBV6-5 and TRBJ1-2; 10 positions match TRBD1. The germline CDR1 and CDR2 sequences are MNHEY and SVGAGI. With 7 bases clipped from V and 8 bases from J, the junction kept 10 bases outside the gene matches. The CDR3 totals 14 residues. CDR3 sequence reads: CASNTRQGAEGYTF. CDR3 DNA: TGTGCCAGCAACACAAGACAGGGGGCGGAAGGCTACACCTTC.

The chain employs TRBV19 and TRBJ2-7; TRBD1 might be the D (5 bases). The CDR3 has 15 residues. Trimming took off 6 bases at V and 3 bases at J, with 18 bases between the two ends. The germline V gene has CDR1 LNHDA and CDR2 SQIVND (reference sequence). The CDR3 DNA sequence: TGTGCCAGTAGCCCCCGCCGGCAGGGATACTACGAGCAGTACTTC. Protein: CASSPRRQGYYEQYF.

The rearrangement joins TRBV2 to TRBJ1-5, with D possibly TRBD1 on 6 matching bases. This CDR3 has 14 amino acids. Looked up from germline, CDR1 is SNHLY and CDR2 is FYNNEI. Trimming stripped 0 bases from V and 9 bases from J, with 12 bases between. CDR3 bases: TGTGCCAGCAGTGAAGCGCAGGGGAGCCGGCCCCAGCATTTT. It encodes CASSEAQGSRPQHF.

V is TRBV14 and J is TRBJ1-1; 9 bases agree with TRBD1. V lost 4 bases and J lost 0; bases outside the gene matches: 6. The CDR3 has 16 amino acids. Germline-derived CDR1 and CDR2 are SGHDN and FVKESK. The CDR3 loop reads CASSPGGQGMNTEAFF. CDR3 DNA sequence: TGTGCCAGCAGCCCAGGTGGACAGGGGATGAACACTGAAGCTTTCTTT.

This clone occurred a few times. The chain carries TRBV30 and TRBJ1-4, with 8 nucleotides matching TRBD1. The CDR3 runs to 14 residues. Per germline, CDR1 GTSNPN and CDR2 SVGIG (reference sequence). The V segment lost 5 bases and the J segment 3 bases; nucleotides outside the gene matches: 5. The CDR3 region has the DNA TGTGCCTGGGGACAGGGTCGTCCTAATGAAAAACTGTTTTTT. This gives the protein CAWGQGRPNEKLFF.

The CDR3 reads CASSPPRGGYTF. As DNA, the CDR3 is TGTGCCAGCAGTCCCCCCAGGGGTGGCTACACCTTC. The J gene is TRBJ1-2, the V gene TRBV6-5; tentatively, D is TRBD1 (6 bases). V was pared by 5 bases and J by 7 bases, with 11 bases between. This CDR3 contains 12 residues. Germline lookup yields CDR1 MNHEY and CDR2 SVGAGI.

The chain joins TRBV25-1 to TRBJ2-7; 8 bases align to TRBD1. CDR3 length: 13 amino acids. Germline V CDR1 and CDR2: MGHDK, SYGVNS. With 4 bases clipped from V and 11 bases from J, the junction kept 10 bases outside the gene matches. CDR3 region: CASSGGQGRMEYF. The CDR3, as DNA: TGTGCCAGCAGTGGAGGACAGGGAAGGATGGAGTACTTC.

This clone was seen a single time. The V call is TRBV5-1, the J call TRBJ1-1, with 11 bases matching TRBD1. The ends lost 3 bases at V and 1 base at J; junction bases unmatched: 5. The length of the CDR3 is 16 residues. CDR1 SGHRS and CDR2 YFSETQ come from the germline V gene. DNA of the CDR3: TGCGCCAGCAGCTACGGGACAGGGGGAAGGAACACTGAAGCTTTCTTT. Amino acids: CASSYGTGGRNTEAFF.

The chain has TRBV29-1 and TRBJ1-1; TRBD1 matches at 8 bases. J lost 7 bases, V lost 4 bases, and 11 bases had no gene match. The CDR3 extends over 14 amino acids. Germline V lookup: CDR1 SQVTM, CDR2 ANQGSEA. CDR3 region: CSVGERQGNFEAFF. CDR3 nucleotide sequence: TGCAGCGTTGGGGAAAGACAGGGGAACTTTGAAGCTTTCTTT.

This clone turned up a few times. The rearrangement uses TRBV29-1 and TRBJ2-2; D is unresolved. Germline CDR1 reads SQVTM; CDR2 reads ANQGSEA. The germline V and J ends were trimmed by 2 bases and 4 bases, with 11 bases remaining between them. CDR3 size: 14 residues. Here the CDR3 reads CSVELRSGTGELFF. DNA for the CDR3: TGCAGCGTTGAACTGCGGTCTGGCACCGGGGAGCTGTTTTTT.

The V call is TRBV5-1, the J call TRBJ1-1; tentatively, D is TRBD1 (6 bases). This CDR3 has 16 amino acids. Germline CDR1 and CDR2: SGHRS and YFSETQ. V was shortened by 3 bases and J by 3 bases, with 18 bases between the two germline ends. CDR3 sequence (DNA): TGCGCCAGCAGCTCAAGACCAGGGGTCCGGGACACTGAAGCTTTCTTT. The encoded protein is CASSSRPGVRDTEAFF.

This sequence joins TRBV27 and TRBJ1-6; 8 positions match TRBD1. The germline V gene has CDR1 MNHEY and CDR2 SMNVEV (reference sequence). V lost 7 bases and J lost 10; bases outside the gene matches: 6. This CDR3 is 13 amino acids long. CDR3 loop: CASNAGGVSPLHF. CDR3 in DNA: TGTGCCAGCAACGCAGGGGGCGTCTCACCCCTCCACTTT.